The present T cell receptor (beta chain) was sequenced within a study of cytomegalovirus exposure and HLA in healthy donors. 60 Vbeta and 13 Jbeta primers were used in PCR. The method was immunoSEQ multiplex PCR; TCRdb's version includes in-frame clones alone and lacks a portion of them. This repertoire includes approximately 61,000 clones. V shed 0 bases and J 6 bases; nucleotides not matched to a gene: 5. CDR1 SGHRS and CDR2 YFSETQ come from the germline V gene. The CDR3 consists of 15 residues. The source of this sequence is a woman aged 18-29 years in good health and CMV-seronegative. The rearrangement joins TRBV5-1 to TRBJ2-3, with TRBD2 identical over 9 bases. Sequenced input: PBMCs. CDR3 protein: CASSLVIAGADTQYF. CDR3 in DNA: TGCGCCAGCAGCTTGGTAATAGCGGGAGCCGATACGCAGTATTTT.